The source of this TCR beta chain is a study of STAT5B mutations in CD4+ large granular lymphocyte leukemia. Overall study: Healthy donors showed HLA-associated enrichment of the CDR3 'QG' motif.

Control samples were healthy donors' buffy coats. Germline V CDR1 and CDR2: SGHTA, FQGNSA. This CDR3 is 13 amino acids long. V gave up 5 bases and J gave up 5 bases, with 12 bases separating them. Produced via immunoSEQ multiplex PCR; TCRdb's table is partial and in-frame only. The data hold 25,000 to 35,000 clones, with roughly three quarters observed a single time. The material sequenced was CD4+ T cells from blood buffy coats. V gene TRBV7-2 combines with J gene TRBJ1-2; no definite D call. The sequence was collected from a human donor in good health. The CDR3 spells CASSPASGYGYTF. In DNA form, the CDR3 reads TGTGCCAGCAGCCCTGCCTCGGGTTATGGCTACACCTTC.